This TCR beta chain was recorded in a study of T-cell reconstitution after alpha-beta-depleted transplantation in children. Trimming took 1 base from V and 6 from J, leaving 15 bases between them. This CDR3 is 15 amino acids long. Germline V gene sequence: CDR1 KGHSH, CDR2 LQKENI. This clonotype showed up just a few times. Unique molecular identifiers tagged the TCRbeta library. TCRdb itself ran the PCR reads through MiXCR, one entry per CDR3 protein. Among just over 350,000 distinct CDR3 sequences listed, 10% to 15% were seen once. The specimen was PBMCs, collected from the stem cell graft. The clonotype originates from a human donor who donated a stem cell graft to a child with Fanconi anemia. This rearrangement joins TRBV18 to TRBJ1-1; tentative D call: TRBD1 (6 bases). The CDR3 spells CASSPQPGALAEAFF. In DNA, the CDR3 is TGTGCCAGCTCACCACAGCCGGGGGCTTTAGCTGAAGCTTTCTTT.